This is a list of T cell receptor beta chains from one sample in a study of cytomegalovirus exposure and HLA in healthy donors. Sequenced by immunoSEQ multiplex PCR; TCRdb stores in-frame clones only, minus some. The table shows 160,000 or so clones, with approximately 84% occurring only once. What was sequenced was PBMCs. The receptors were sampled from a man aged 25-40 years in good health and CMV-seronegative. CDR3s include the opening cysteine and the closing phenylalanine or tryptophan. D genes are given only for firm matches. Some rows have no size entry. The others give once, few or many, or a class for an expanded clone.

CDR3 DNA: TGTGCCAGCTCTATACTGGGGACAGGGATTTCCTACAATGAGCAGTTCTTC
CDR3 protein: CASSILGTGISYNEQFF
CDR3 length: 17
clone size: NA
D gene: TRBD1
J gene: TRBJ2-1
V gene: TRBV18

CDR3 DNA: TGTGCCAGCAGTTTATATACCCAGGGAGGAGCCTACGAGCAGTACTTC
CDR3 protein: CASSLYTQGGAYEQYF
CDR3 length: 16
clone size: NA
D gene: NA
J gene: TRBJ2-7
V gene: TRBV27

CDR3 DNA: TGTGCCAGCAGCTACGGTGACACTGAAGCTTTCTTT
CDR3 protein: CASSYGDTEAFF
CDR3 length: 12
clone size: few
D gene: NA
J gene: TRBJ1-1
V gene: TRBV7-9

CDR3 DNA: TGTGCCAGCAGCCCCACAGGGGACACCGGGGAGCTGTTTTTT
CDR3 protein: CASSPTGDTGELFF
CDR3 length: 14
clone size: once
D gene: NA
J gene: TRBJ2-2
V gene: TRBV7-5

CDR3 DNA: TGTGCCAGCAGTTACTCATCGGGGTCCTACGAGCAGTACTTC
CDR3 protein: CASSYSSGSYEQYF
CDR3 length: 14
clone size: NA
D gene: NA
J gene: TRBJ2-7
V gene: TRBV6-5

CDR3 DNA: TGCAGCGCCCCGGGGACAGGGGGTGTCAATGAGCAGTTCTTC
CDR3 protein: CSAPGTGGVNEQFF
CDR3 length: 14
clone size: NA
D gene: TRBD1
J gene: TRBJ2-1
V gene: TRBV29-1

CDR3 DNA: TGTGCCAGCAGCAGGACAGGGGCTTATGGCTACACCTTC
CDR3 protein: CASSRTGAYGYTF
CDR3 length: 13
clone size: NA
D gene: TRBD1
J gene: TRBJ1-2
V gene: TRBV5-6

CDR3 DNA: TGTGCCAGCAGGCGGGGCCCGGAGCCCCAGCATTTT
CDR3 protein: CASRRGPEPQHF
CDR3 length: 12
clone size: NA
D gene: NA
J gene: TRBJ1-5
V gene: TRBV28

CDR3 DNA: TGTGCCAGCAGCTTAGGCCTGGCGAACACTGAAGCTTTCTTT
CDR3 protein: CASSLGLANTEAFF
CDR3 length: 14
clone size: NA
D gene: NA
J gene: TRBJ1-1
V gene: TRBV7-2

CDR3 DNA: TGTGCCAGCAGTTTAATATCTAGCGGGGACACAGATACGCAGTATTTT
CDR3 protein: CASSLISSGDTDTQYF
CDR3 length: 16
clone size: NA
D gene: TRBD2
J gene: TRBJ2-3
V gene: TRBV28

CDR3 DNA: TGCGCCAGCAGTGAGGGGACAACTCCAGATACGCAGTATTTT
CDR3 protein: CASSEGTTPDTQYF
CDR3 length: 14
clone size: NA
D gene: NA
J gene: TRBJ2-3
V gene: TRBV10-1

CDR3 DNA: TGTGCCAGCAGTGAAAAGCGGGGGGGCCATAGTACGCAGTATTTT
CDR3 protein: CASSEKRGGHSTQYF
CDR3 length: 15
clone size: NA
D gene: TRBD2
J gene: TRBJ2-3
V gene: TRBV2

CDR3 DNA: TGTGCCAGCAGTACTAGCGAGACAGATACGCAGTATTTT
CDR3 protein: CASSTSETDTQYF
CDR3 length: 13
clone size: NA
D gene: TRBD2
J gene: TRBJ2-3
V gene: TRBV6-8

CDR3 DNA: TGCGCCAGCAGCCCCGCCTGGCCGAACACCGGGGAGCTGTTTTTT
CDR3 protein: CASSPAWPNTGELFF
CDR3 length: 15
clone size: NA
D gene: NA
J gene: TRBJ2-2
V gene: TRBV5-1

CDR3 DNA: TGTGCCAGCAGCTTAGCGGCGAGCGGGAATCTTGAGCAGTTCTTC
CDR3 protein: CASSLAASGNLEQFF
CDR3 length: 15
clone size: NA
D gene: TRBD2
J gene: TRBJ2-1
V gene: TRBV7-9

CDR3 DNA: TGTGCCTGGAGTACCACCCTTGGACTCAATAACGCTGAAGCTTTCTTT
CDR3 protein: CAWSTTLGLNNAEAFF
CDR3 length: 16
clone size: NA
D gene: NA
J gene: TRBJ1-1
V gene: TRBV30

CDR3 DNA: TGTGCCAGTAGTCGTTGGGGGGAATATACTGAAGCTTTCTTT
CDR3 protein: CASSRWGEYTEAFF
CDR3 length: 14
clone size: NA
D gene: NA
J gene: TRBJ1-1
V gene: TRBV19

CDR3 DNA: TGTGCCAGCAGTTCTGAGACAGGGGAGGATGAGCAGTTCTTC
CDR3 protein: CASSSETGEDEQFF
CDR3 length: 14
clone size: once
D gene: TRBD1
J gene: TRBJ2-1
V gene: TRBV27

CDR3 DNA: TGTGCCAGCAGCTCCCCCCTAGCGGGGCCCTACAATGAGCAGTTCTTC
CDR3 protein: CASSSPLAGPYNEQFF
CDR3 length: 16
clone size: once
D gene: TRBD2
J gene: TRBJ2-1
V gene: TRBV7-9

CDR3 DNA: TGTGCCAGCACCCTAGCCCGCGGGAGTAAGGCCGGGGAGCTGTTTTTT
CDR3 protein: CASTLARGSKAGELFF
CDR3 length: 16
clone size: NA
D gene: TRBD2
J gene: TRBJ2-2
V gene: TRBV28

CDR3 DNA: TGTGCCAGCAGTCGAGGGATCATGAGCAATCAGCCCCAGCATTTT
CDR3 protein: CASSRGIMSNQPQHF
CDR3 length: 15
clone size: NA
D gene: NA
J gene: TRBJ1-5
V gene: TRBV6-5

CDR3 DNA: TGTGCCATCAGGTCACCGGGACAGGGGGCGAATGCCGGGTCCTACGAGCAGTACTTC
CDR3 protein: CAIRSPGQGANAGSYEQYF
CDR3 length: 19
clone size: NA
D gene: TRBD1
J gene: TRBJ2-7
V gene: TRBV10-3

CDR3 DNA: TGTGCCAGCAGTGAAGCGGGGCTAGCGGGGGCGGCAGATACGCAGTATTTT
CDR3 protein: CASSEAGLAGAADTQYF
CDR3 length: 17
clone size: NA
D gene: TRBD2
J gene: TRBJ2-3
V gene: TRBV6-1

CDR3 DNA: TGTGCCAGCAGTGCAAAGGGGTTGGTCAATGAGCAGTTCTTC
CDR3 protein: CASSAKGLVNEQFF
CDR3 length: 14
clone size: NA
D gene: NA
J gene: TRBJ2-1
V gene: TRBV28

CDR3 DNA: TGTGCCAGCAGCCAGGCGTGGTCCCCGAAGGAGCAGTACTTC
CDR3 protein: CASSQAWSPKEQYF
CDR3 length: 14
clone size: NA
D gene: NA
J gene: TRBJ2-7
V gene: TRBV7-6

CDR3 DNA: TGCAGCGTTCACGCAGGGAGGCTTGGCTATGGCTACACCTTC
CDR3 protein: CSVHAGRLGYGYTF
CDR3 length: 14
clone size: NA
D gene: NA
J gene: TRBJ1-2
V gene: TRBV29-1

CDR3 DNA: TGTGCCAGCAGCATTAGGCGGCTAGTTTACAATGAGCAGTTCTTC
CDR3 protein: CASSIRRLVYNEQFF
CDR3 length: 15
clone size: NA
D gene: NA
J gene: TRBJ2-1
V gene: TRBV13

CDR3 DNA: TGTGCCAGTAGTATTCTTGGCGGAAACACCATATATTTT
CDR3 protein: CASSILGGNTIYF
CDR3 length: 13
clone size: NA
D gene: NA
J gene: TRBJ1-3
V gene: TRBV19

CDR3 DNA: TGTGCCAGTAGTCCCCGCCTTGGGGACGGGGGCTCCTACGAGCAGTACTTC
CDR3 protein: CASSPRLGDGGSYEQYF
CDR3 length: 17
clone size: NA
D gene: NA
J gene: TRBJ2-7
V gene: TRBV19

CDR3 DNA: TGTGCCAGCTCAGAAAGGACAGGGGGAGACACCGGGGAGCTGTTTTTT
CDR3 protein: CASSERTGGDTGELFF
CDR3 length: 16
clone size: NA
D gene: TRBD1
J gene: TRBJ2-2
V gene: TRBV18

CDR3 DNA: TGTGCCAGCAGCCCGGCGGGAGGGGAGACCCAGTACTTC
CDR3 protein: CASSPAGGETQYF
CDR3 length: 13
clone size: NA
D gene: TRBD2
J gene: TRBJ2-5
V gene: TRBV5-4

CDR3 DNA: TGTGCCAGCAGCTCGGGACAGGGCCGGCTAGTTAATCAGCCTCAGCATTTT
CDR3 protein: CASSSGQGRLVNQPQHF
CDR3 length: 17
clone size: NA
D gene: TRBD1
J gene: TRBJ1-5
V gene: TRBV5-6

CDR3 DNA: TGTGCCACCTATCCGGCAGGAAGCTATGGCTACACCTTC
CDR3 protein: CATYPAGSYGYTF
CDR3 length: 13
clone size: NA
D gene: NA
J gene: TRBJ1-2
V gene: TRBV6-5

CDR3 DNA: TGTGCCAGCAGCTTAGCGCCCCGACAGGGACAAGAGACCCAGTACTTC
CDR3 protein: CASSLAPRQGQETQYF
CDR3 length: 16
clone size: NA
D gene: TRBD1
J gene: TRBJ2-5
V gene: TRBV7-9

CDR3 DNA: TGTGCCAGCACCACCGGGACAGGGGTCCCCCTTCAAGAGACCCAGTACTTC
CDR3 protein: CASTTGTGVPLQETQYF
CDR3 length: 17
clone size: NA
D gene: TRBD1
J gene: TRBJ2-5
V gene: TRBV5-8

CDR3 DNA: TGTGCCAGCAGCTTGGCAGGGCGGAACACTGAAGCTTTCTTT
CDR3 protein: CASSLAGRNTEAFF
CDR3 length: 14
clone size: few
D gene: NA
J gene: TRBJ1-1
V gene: TRBV5-4

CDR3 DNA: TGTGCCTGGAGTGGAACAGGATGGGCCTACGAGCAGTACTTC
CDR3 protein: CAWSGTGWAYEQYF
CDR3 length: 14
clone size: NA
D gene: NA
J gene: TRBJ2-7
V gene: TRBV30

CDR3 DNA: TGCGCCAGCAGCTTGGTCGGCAGGAGCACAGATACGCAGTATTTT
CDR3 protein: CASSLVGRSTDTQYF
CDR3 length: 15
clone size: NA
D gene: NA
J gene: TRBJ2-3
V gene: TRBV5-1

CDR3 DNA: TGTGCCAGCAGTGTCACTCCCGGACTAGTAGTGAGTGAGCAGTTCTTC
CDR3 protein: CASSVTPGLVVSEQFF
CDR3 length: 16
clone size: NA
D gene: TRBD2
J gene: TRBJ2-1
V gene: TRBV6-4

CDR3 DNA: TGTGCCAGCAGCTTAGGTGGACAGGGGGCAAGGTCTGGAAACACCATATATTTT
CDR3 protein: CASSLGGQGARSGNTIYF
CDR3 length: 18
clone size: once
D gene: TRBD1
J gene: TRBJ1-3
V gene: TRBV7-6

CDR3 DNA: TGTGCCAGCAGCCCAGGGACTAGCGGATGGGTAGATACGCAGTATTTT
CDR3 protein: CASSPGTSGWVDTQYF
CDR3 length: 16
clone size: NA
D gene: TRBD2
J gene: TRBJ2-3
V gene: TRBV7-9

CDR3 DNA: TGCGCCAGCAGTCCCACTAGTAAGTACTTC
CDR3 protein: CASSPTSKYF
CDR3 length: 10
clone size: NA
D gene: NA
J gene: TRBJ2-7
V gene: TRBV23-1

CDR3 DNA: TGTGCCAGCAGCCTCGGTGTTCGGGTCTCTGGAAACACCATATATTTT
CDR3 protein: CASSLGVRVSGNTIYF
CDR3 length: 16
clone size: NA
D gene: NA
J gene: TRBJ1-3
V gene: TRBV5-6

CDR3 DNA: TGCGCCAGCAGCCCTCTAGCGGGGGCCGGGAATGAGCAGTTCTTC
CDR3 protein: CASSPLAGAGNEQFF
CDR3 length: 15
clone size: NA
D gene: TRBD2
J gene: TRBJ2-1
V gene: TRBV5-1

CDR3 DNA: TGTGCCAGCAGCGGACCCGGGACAGCCTGGCGGTATAGCAATCAGCCCCAGCATTTT
CDR3 protein: CASSGPGTAWRYSNQPQHF
CDR3 length: 19
clone size: few
D gene: TRBD1
J gene: TRBJ1-5
V gene: TRBV2

CDR3 DNA: TGTGCCAGCAGCCAAGGAGACAGGGGGGATAACATTCAGTACTTC
CDR3 protein: CASSQGDRGDNIQYF
CDR3 length: 15
clone size: NA
D gene: TRBD1
J gene: TRBJ2-4
V gene: TRBV14

CDR3 DNA: TGTGCCAGCAGCCAAGGGACAGCGGGTGGCTACACCTTC
CDR3 protein: CASSQGTAGGYTF
CDR3 length: 13
clone size: NA
D gene: TRBD1
J gene: TRBJ1-2
V gene: TRBV6-5

CDR3 DNA: TGTGCCAGCAGCTCCCTAAACGCTGGGAGGGGGGAGCTGTTTTTT
CDR3 protein: CASSSLNAGRGELFF
CDR3 length: 15
clone size: NA
D gene: NA
J gene: TRBJ2-2
V gene: TRBV7-6

CDR3 DNA: TGTGCCAGCAGCCCGGGACAGGGGATTACGGGACATAATGAGCAGTTCTTC
CDR3 protein: CASSPGQGITGHNEQFF
CDR3 length: 17
clone size: NA
D gene: TRBD1
J gene: TRBJ2-1
V gene: TRBV7-2

CDR3 DNA: TGTGCCAGTAGTTTGCGGGCCCTGGGCGGGGGTCAGCCCCAGCATTTT
CDR3 protein: CASSLRALGGGQPQHF
CDR3 length: 16
clone size: NA
D gene: NA
J gene: TRBJ1-5
V gene: TRBV19

CDR3 DNA: TGTGCCAGTAGTATAGTTAGCGGGCTAACCTACGAGCAGTACTTC
CDR3 protein: CASSIVSGLTYEQYF
CDR3 length: 15
clone size: NA
D gene: TRBD2
J gene: TRBJ2-7
V gene: TRBV19

CDR3 DNA: TGCACCAGCAGCCAAGGGACAGGGAGCAATCAGCCCCAGCATTTT
CDR3 protein: CTSSQGTGSNQPQHF
CDR3 length: 15
clone size: NA
D gene: NA
J gene: TRBJ1-5
V gene: TRBV1

CDR3 DNA: TGCGCCAGCAGCTTGGAAGGGGGCGCGTTTGATGAGCAGTACTTC
CDR3 protein: CASSLEGGAFDEQYF
CDR3 length: 15
clone size: NA
D gene: TRBD1
J gene: TRBJ2-5
V gene: TRBV5-1

CDR3 DNA: TGCGCCAGCAGCTCTGCCGACAGGGGCACAGATACGCAGTATTTT
CDR3 protein: CASSSADRGTDTQYF
CDR3 length: 15
clone size: NA
D gene: TRBD1
J gene: TRBJ2-3
V gene: TRBV5-1

CDR3 DNA: TGTGCCAGCAGTTTACTAACAGACAATCAGCCCCAGCATTTT
CDR3 protein: CASSLLTDNQPQHF
CDR3 length: 14
clone size: NA
D gene: NA
J gene: TRBJ1-5
V gene: TRBV28

CDR3 DNA: TGTGCCAGCTCACCACCGTCGGGGAGCACTGAAGCTTTCTTT
CDR3 protein: CASSPPSGSTEAFF
CDR3 length: 14
clone size: few
D gene: NA
J gene: TRBJ1-1
V gene: TRBV18

CDR3 DNA: TGTGCCAGCAGGACCGAGACAGGGTCGAATGGCTACACCTTC
CDR3 protein: CASRTETGSNGYTF
CDR3 length: 14
clone size: NA
D gene: TRBD1
J gene: TRBJ1-2
V gene: TRBV6-5

CDR3 DNA: TGCGCCAGCAGCCCCCGGGAAGAAGAGACCCAGTACTTC
CDR3 protein: CASSPREEETQYF
CDR3 length: 13
clone size: NA
D gene: NA
J gene: TRBJ2-5
V gene: TRBV5-1

CDR3 DNA: TGTGCCAGCAGCTTAGTCCTAGCGGGGGTCGATGAGCAGTTCTTC
CDR3 protein: CASSLVLAGVDEQFF
CDR3 length: 15
clone size: NA
D gene: TRBD2
J gene: TRBJ2-1
V gene: TRBV11-2

CDR3 DNA: TGTGCCAGCAGTTACTCGAGCCAGGCTTATGGCTACACCTTC
CDR3 protein: CASSYSSQAYGYTF
CDR3 length: 14
clone size: NA
D gene: NA
J gene: TRBJ1-2
V gene: TRBV6-5